These T cell receptor beta chains were read from a single sample in a study of radiotherapy plus CTLA-4 blockade in lung cancer. Assay: immunoSEQ multiplex PCR; the TCRdb copy retains only in-frame clones and omits some. The table records some 30,000 clones, roughly 79% of them present only once. Specimen: peripheral blood, collected from a patient treated with radiotherapy plus ipilimumab. These receptor sequences come from a human donor with non-small cell lung cancer that progressed on radiotherapy plus ipilimumab. Both conserved end residues are part of each CDR3. A D gene is named only where the DNA matches it firmly. Where a row states a size, it is once, few, many or the class of an expanded clone; other rows omit it.

j_gene	abundance	d_gene	v_gene	CDR3aa	CDR3nt
TRBJ1-2	NA	TRBD1	TRBV13	CASSPGQGNNYGYTF	TGTGCCAGCAGCCCGGGACAGGGAAATAACTATGGCTACACCTTC
TRBJ2-6	medium-sized	NA	TRBV4-1	CASSQDMAGANVLTF	TGCGCCAGCAGCCAAGATATGGCTGGGGCCAACGTCCTGACTTTC
TRBJ1-2	few	TRBD1	TRBV5-5	CASSSGTGRIGYTF	TGTGCCAGCAGCTCCGGGACAGGGAGAATAGGCTACACCTTC
TRBJ1-1	NA	TRBD1	TRBV9	CASSPGDRGLSEAFF	TGTGCCAGCAGCCCTGGGGACAGGGGTCTTTCTGAAGCTTTCTTT
TRBJ2-5	NA	TRBD1	TRBV27	CASSPGQGRGETQYF	TGTGCCAGCAGTCCGGGACAGGGCCGGGGAGAGACCCAGTACTTC
TRBJ1-1	NA	NA	TRBV28	CASSFQGSGEAFF	TGTGCCAGCAGTTTTCAGGGATCCGGTGAAGCTTTCTTT
TRBJ1-2	NA	NA	TRBV5-4	CASSLAGTPNYGYTF	TGTGCCAGCAGCTTGGCCGGGACACCTAACTATGGCTACACCTTC
TRBJ1-3	few	NA	TRBV5-1	CASSLASGNTIYF	TGCGCCAGCAGCTTGGCGTCTGGAAACACCATATATTTT
TRBJ1-2	NA	TRBD1	TRBV28	CASSPTKGGRNYGYTF	TGTGCCAGCAGCCCTACGAAAGGGGGCAGAAACTATGGCTACACCTTC
TRBJ2-5	NA	NA	TRBV7-9	CASSLMRASVETQYF	TGTGCCAGCAGCTTAATGCGGGCCAGCGTGGAGACCCAGTACTTC
TRBJ2-5	NA	TRBD2	TRBV28	CASSFFGGQETQYF	TGTGCCAGCAGTTTTTTCGGGGGGCAAGAGACCCAGTACTTC
TRBJ2-1	NA	TRBD2	TRBV4-1	CASSQVASRGGSFNEQFF	TGCGCCAGCAGCCAAGTCGCGTCTAGAGGCGGGAGCTTCAATGAGCAGTTCTTC
TRBJ1-6	NA	NA	TRBV19	CASSAGEQGGSPLHF	TGTGCCAGTAGTGCAGGGGAACAGGGAGGCTCACCCCTCCACTTT
TRBJ2-3	NA	NA	TRBV7-9	CASSPTPLSTDTQYF	TGTGCCAGCAGCCCTACGCCTTTAAGCACAGATACGCAGTATTTT
TRBJ2-7	few	TRBD1	TRBV10-2	CASSQGAGEQYF	TGCGCCAGCTCGCAGGGGGCAGGGGAGCAGTACTTC
TRBJ2-1	NA	TRBD2	TRBV9	CASSVFSGGWNEQFF	TGTGCCAGCAGCGTCTTTAGCGGGGGTTGGAATGAGCAGTTCTTC
TRBJ2-7	few	TRBD2	TRBV4-1	CASSQVGLAGGNEQYF	TGCGCCAGCAGCCAAGTGGGACTAGCGGGAGGTAACGAGCAGTACTTC
TRBJ2-3	NA	NA	TRBV20-1	CSAEGLDTQYF	TGCAGTGCGGAGGGTTTGGATACGCAGTATTTT
TRBJ1-1	NA	NA	TRBV7-9	CASSLQRGDLSGAFF	TGTGCCAGCAGCTTACAGAGGGGCGATCTGTCGGGGGCTTTCTTT
TRBJ2-2	NA	NA	TRBV6-1	CASSFQGANTGELFF	TGTGCCAGCAGTTTCCAAGGGGCGAACACCGGGGAGCTGTTTTTT
TRBJ2-7	NA	NA	TRBV6-5	CASSGGYPREQYF	TGTGCCAGCAGTGGGGGGTACCCCCGCGAGCAGTACTTC
TRBJ1-2	NA	NA	TRBV27	CASTSLGGGFLANYGYTF	TGTGCCAGCACCTCACTTGGGGGGGGATTTTTAGCTAACTATGGCTACACCTTC
TRBJ2-5	NA	TRBD1	TRBV7-2	CASSLGGTGEETQYF	TGTGCCAGCAGCTTAGGAGGGACAGGGGAAGAGACCCAGTACTTC
TRBJ2-1	few	TRBD2	TRBV10-3	CAIRGTSGSNEQFF	TGTGCCATCAGGGGGACTAGCGGGAGCAATGAGCAGTTCTTC
TRBJ2-3	NA	TRBD2	TRBV2	CASWDYSTDTQYF	TGTGCCAGCTGGGACTACAGCACAGATACGCAGTATTTT
TRBJ1-2	NA	TRBD1	TRBV15	CATSPSGGQGDYGYTF	TGTGCCACCAGCCCCAGCGGGGGACAGGGGGATTATGGCTACACCTTC
TRBJ2-1	NA	NA	TRBV4-1	CASSQVRGTWEFNEQFF	TGCGCCAGCAGCCAAGTACGCGGGACTTGGGAGTTCAATGAGCAGTTCTTC
TRBJ1-1	NA	NA	TRBV28	CASRSGGWRAEGAFF	TGTGCCAGCAGATCCGGGGGATGGAGGGCAGAAGGAGCTTTCTTT
TRBJ2-1	NA	TRBD2	TRBV5-1	CARPLAGGFKKCKDEQFF	TGCGCCAGGCCTTTAGCGGGAGGCTTTAAAAAGTGCAAGGATGAGCAGTTCTTC
TRBJ2-1	NA	NA	TRBV5-4	CASSQAGDRSTMKQFF	TGTGCCAGCAGCCAGGCCGGAGACAGGAGCACAATGAAGCAGTTCTTC
TRBJ2-7	NA	TRBD2	TRBV5-4	CASSPGGDTSINEQYF	TGTGCCAGCAGCCCTGGGGGGGATACTTCGATTAACGAGCAGTACTTC
TRBJ1-5	few	TRBD1	TRBV6-1	CASSHRGFNQPQHF	TGTGCCAGCAGCCACAGGGGGTTCAATCAGCCCCAGCATTTT
TRBJ2-5	few	TRBD2	TRBV6-1	CASMDGAGDWETQYF	TGTGCCAGCATGGATGGAGCGGGAGACTGGGAGACCCAGTACTTC
TRBJ2-7	NA	NA	TRBV6-5	CASSNQYEQYF	TGTGCCAGCAGCAACCAGTACGAGCAGTACTTC
TRBJ2-1	NA	NA	TRBV20-1	CSAGVGEQFF	TGCAGTGCCGGCGTAGGGGAGCAGTTCTTC
TRBJ1-4	NA	NA	TRBV4-2	CASSQDRGQGEKLFF	TGTGCCAGCAGCCAAGATCGGGGGCAGGGGGAAAAACTGTTTTTT
TRBJ2-1	NA	TRBD1	TRBV9	CASSTQGDEQFF	TGTGCCAGCAGCACACAGGGGGATGAGCAGTTCTTC
TRBJ1-1	NA	NA	TRBV28	CASRRGTLEAFF	TGTGCCAGCAGGAGGGGGACTCTCGAAGCTTTCTTT
TRBJ2-1	few	NA	TRBV5-6	CASSLAGIGLSHNEQFF	TGTGCCAGCAGCTTGGCTGGGATTGGACTCAGTCACAATGAGCAGTTCTTC
TRBJ2-5	NA	NA	TRBV7-9	CGSARVETQYF	TGTGGAAGCGCCAGGGTCGAGACCCAGTACTTC
TRBJ2-3	few	NA	TRBV5-1	CASSLSGNTDTQYF	TGCGCCAGCAGCTTATCCGGGAACACAGATACGCAGTATTTT
TRBJ2-5	NA	NA	TRBV7-2	CASSSRLLQETQYF	TGTGCCAGCAGCTCCCGACTACTCCAAGAGACCCAGTACTTC
TRBJ1-2	NA	NA	TRBV5-5	CASSLDPPYGYTF	TGTGCCAGCAGCTTGGATCCGCCCTATGGCTACACCTTC
TRBJ1-5	few	NA	TRBV6-1	CASSPRDNQPQHF	TGTGCCAGCAGCCCCCGGGACAATCAGCCCCAGCATTTT
TRBJ1-5	NA	NA	TRBV28	CASSSDRLDQPQHF	TGTGCCAGCAGTTCGGACAGACTGGATCAGCCCCAGCATTTT
TRBJ1-5	few	NA	TRBV9	CASSETDRNQPQHF	TGTGCCAGCAGCGAGACCGATCGGAATCAGCCCCAGCATTTT
TRBJ2-7	NA	NA	TRBV5-6	CASSLDSHGLYEQYF	TGTGCCAGCAGCTTGGACAGTCACGGACTTTACGAGCAGTACTTC
TRBJ1-2	NA	TRBD1	TRBV28	CASGFAGTGSQNYGYTF	TGTGCCAGCGGATTTGCCGGGACAGGCTCCCAAAACTATGGCTACACCTTC
TRBJ1-2	NA	TRBD1	TRBV2	CASTRDSNFYGYTF	TGTGCCAGCACCCGGGACAGCAACTTCTATGGCTACACCTTC
TRBJ2-5	NA	NA	TRBV2	CASSVLGETQYF	TGTGCCAGCAGTGTCCTGGGAGAGACCCAGTACTTC
TRBJ2-3	NA	NA	TRBV5-1	CASSLWGAGADTQYF	TGCGCCAGCAGCTTGTGGGGGGCCGGAGCAGATACGCAGTATTTT
TRBJ1-6	NA	NA	TRBV11-2	CASSFLATSSYNSPLHF	TGTGCCAGCAGCTTCCTGGCCACCAGCTCCTATAATTCACCCCTCCACTTT
TRBJ2-7	NA	NA	TRBV15	CATSSRQVGAYEQYF	TGTGCCACCAGCAGCCGACAGGTCGGGGCTTACGAGCAGTACTTC
TRBJ1-1	NA	TRBD1	TRBV13	CASSFLGQGVGAFF	TGTGCCAGCAGCTTTCTTGGACAGGGGGTTGGAGCTTTCTTT
TRBJ1-1	NA	TRBD1	TRBV25-1	CASSARTGGGTEAFF	TGTGCCAGCAGTGCTAGGACAGGGGGTGGCACTGAAGCTTTCTTT